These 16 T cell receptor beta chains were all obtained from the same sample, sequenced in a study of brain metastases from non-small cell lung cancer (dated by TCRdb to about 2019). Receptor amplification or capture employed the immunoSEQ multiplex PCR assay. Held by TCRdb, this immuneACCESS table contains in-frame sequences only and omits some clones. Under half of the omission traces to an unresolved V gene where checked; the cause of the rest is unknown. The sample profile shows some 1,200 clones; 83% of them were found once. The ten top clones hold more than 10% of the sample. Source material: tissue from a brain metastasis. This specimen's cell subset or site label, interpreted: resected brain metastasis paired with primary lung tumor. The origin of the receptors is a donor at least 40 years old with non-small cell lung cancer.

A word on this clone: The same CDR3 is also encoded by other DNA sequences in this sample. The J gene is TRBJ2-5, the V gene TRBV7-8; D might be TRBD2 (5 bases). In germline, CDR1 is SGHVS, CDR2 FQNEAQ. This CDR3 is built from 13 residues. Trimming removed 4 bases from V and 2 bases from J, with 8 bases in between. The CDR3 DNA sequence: TGTGCCAGCAGCTCGGGATTACAAGAGACCCAGTACTTC. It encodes CASSSGLQETQYF.

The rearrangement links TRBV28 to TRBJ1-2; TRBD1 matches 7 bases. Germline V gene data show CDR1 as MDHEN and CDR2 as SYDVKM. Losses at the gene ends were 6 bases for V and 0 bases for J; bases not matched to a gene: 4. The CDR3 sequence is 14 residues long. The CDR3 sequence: CASSAGGSNYGYTF. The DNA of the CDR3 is TGTGCCAGCAGCGCAGGGGGTTCTAACTATGGCTACACCTTC.

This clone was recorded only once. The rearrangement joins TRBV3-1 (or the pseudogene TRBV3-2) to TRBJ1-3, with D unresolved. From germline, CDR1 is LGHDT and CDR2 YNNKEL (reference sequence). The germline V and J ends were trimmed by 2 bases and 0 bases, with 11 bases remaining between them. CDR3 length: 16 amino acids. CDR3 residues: CASSQLAGSSGNTIYF. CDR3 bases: TGTGCCAGCAGCCAACTTGCGGGGAGCTCTGGAAACACCATATATTTT.

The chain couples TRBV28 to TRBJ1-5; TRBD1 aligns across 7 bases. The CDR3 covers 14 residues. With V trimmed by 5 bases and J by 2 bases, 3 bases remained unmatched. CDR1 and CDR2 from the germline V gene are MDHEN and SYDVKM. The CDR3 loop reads CASSTGVGNQPQHF. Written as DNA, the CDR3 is TGTGCCAGCAGTACAGGGGTCGGCAATCAGCCCCAGCATTTT.

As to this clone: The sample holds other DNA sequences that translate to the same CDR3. Written as DNA, the CDR3 is TGTGCCTCCTCAGGAACGAGGACTGAAGCTTTCTTT. It encodes CASSGTRTEAFF. The chain has TRBV27 and TRBJ1-1, with D unresolved. CDR1 MNHEY and CDR2 SMNVEV come from the germline V gene (reference sequence). This CDR3 region has 12 residues. V lost 11 bases to trimming and J lost 5 bases, with 15 bases between them.

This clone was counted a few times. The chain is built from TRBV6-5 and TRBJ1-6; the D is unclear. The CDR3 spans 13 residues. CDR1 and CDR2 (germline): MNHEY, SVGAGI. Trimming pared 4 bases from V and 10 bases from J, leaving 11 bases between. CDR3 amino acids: CASSFEGSSPLHF. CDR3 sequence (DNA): TGTGCCAGCAGTTTCGAAGGATCCTCACCCCTCCACTTT.

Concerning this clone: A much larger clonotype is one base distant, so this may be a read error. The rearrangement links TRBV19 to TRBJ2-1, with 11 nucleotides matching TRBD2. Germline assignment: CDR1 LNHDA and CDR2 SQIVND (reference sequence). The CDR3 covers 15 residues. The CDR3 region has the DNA TGTGCCAGTAGTATGACTAGCGGGGACTACAATAAGCAGTTCTTC. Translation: CASSMTSGDYNKQFF.

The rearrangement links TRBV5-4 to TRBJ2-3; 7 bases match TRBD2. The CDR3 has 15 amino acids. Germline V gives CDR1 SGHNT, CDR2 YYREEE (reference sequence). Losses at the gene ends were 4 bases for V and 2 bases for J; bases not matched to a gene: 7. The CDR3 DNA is TGTGCCAGCAGCCCCCCTAGCGGCTTCACAGATACGCAGTATTTT. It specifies CASSPPSGFTDTQYF.

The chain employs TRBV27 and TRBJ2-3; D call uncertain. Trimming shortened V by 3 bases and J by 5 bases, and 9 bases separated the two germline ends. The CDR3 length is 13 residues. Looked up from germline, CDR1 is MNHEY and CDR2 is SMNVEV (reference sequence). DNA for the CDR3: TGTGCCAGCAGTTTCCCGACTCTAGATACGCAGTATTTT. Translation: CASSFPTLDTQYF.

CDR3 sequence reads: CASSHRVRGRGYTF. The CDR3 DNA reads TGTGCCAGCAGTCACAGAGTTCGCGGCCGCGGCTACACCTTC. The rearrangement uses TRBV28 and TRBJ1-2; D is unresolved. Germline CDR1 is MDHEN and CDR2 is SYDVKM. V was cut by 5 bases and J by 8 bases, with 18 bases left in between. This CDR3 is built from 14 residues.

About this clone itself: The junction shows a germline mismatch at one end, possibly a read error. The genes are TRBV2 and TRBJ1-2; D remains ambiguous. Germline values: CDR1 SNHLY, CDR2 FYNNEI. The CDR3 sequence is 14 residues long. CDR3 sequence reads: CASSEGTAAYGYTF. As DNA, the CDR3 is TGTGCCAGCAGTGAAGGGACGGCAGCCTATGGCTATACCTTC.

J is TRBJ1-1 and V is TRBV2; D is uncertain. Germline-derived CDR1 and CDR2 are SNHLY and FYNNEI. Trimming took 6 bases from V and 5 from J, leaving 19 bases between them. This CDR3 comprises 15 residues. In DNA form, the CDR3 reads TGTGCCAGCAGAGACCTGGGAAGGGTGGGAACTGAAGCTTTCTTT. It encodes CASRDLGRVGTEAFF. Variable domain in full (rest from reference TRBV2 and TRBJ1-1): EPEVTQTPSHQVTQMGQEVILRCVPISNHLYFYWYRQILGQKVEFLVSFYNNEISEKSEIFDDQFSVERPDGSNFTLKIRSTKLEDSAMYFCASRDLGRVGTEAFFGQGTRLTVV.

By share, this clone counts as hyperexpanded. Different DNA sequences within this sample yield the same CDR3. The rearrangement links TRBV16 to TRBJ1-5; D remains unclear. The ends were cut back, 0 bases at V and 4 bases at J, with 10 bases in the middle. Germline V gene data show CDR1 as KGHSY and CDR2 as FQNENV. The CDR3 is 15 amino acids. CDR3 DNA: TGTGCCAGCAGCCAATCGTACAGCAGGAATCAGCCCCAGCATTTT. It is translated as CASSQSYSRNQPQHF.

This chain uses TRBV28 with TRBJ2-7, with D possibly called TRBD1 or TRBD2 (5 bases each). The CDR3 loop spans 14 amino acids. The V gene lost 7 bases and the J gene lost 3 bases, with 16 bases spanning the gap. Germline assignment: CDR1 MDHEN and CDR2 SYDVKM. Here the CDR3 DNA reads TGTGCCAGCAAGCGAGCAGGGAGAAGCTACGAGCAGTACTTC. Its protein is CASKRAGRSYEQYF.

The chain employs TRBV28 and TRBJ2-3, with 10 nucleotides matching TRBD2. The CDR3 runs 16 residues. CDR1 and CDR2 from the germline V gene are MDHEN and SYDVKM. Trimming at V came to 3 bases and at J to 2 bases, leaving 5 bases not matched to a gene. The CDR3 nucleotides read TGTGCCAGCAGTTTTCCTAGCGGGGGTGCCACAGATACGCAGTATTTT. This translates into CASSFPSGGATDTQYF.

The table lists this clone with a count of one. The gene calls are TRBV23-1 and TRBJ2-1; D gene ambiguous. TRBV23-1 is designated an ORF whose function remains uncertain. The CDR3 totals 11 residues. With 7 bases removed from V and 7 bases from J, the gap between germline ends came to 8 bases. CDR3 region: CASIALNEQFF. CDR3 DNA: TGCGCCAGCATCGCTTTGAATGAGCAGTTCTTC.